This entry lists 23 T cell receptor beta chains sequenced from one sample in a study of control samples from healthy donors and cancer patients. Assay: immunoSEQ multiplex PCR; the TCRdb copy retains only in-frame clones and omits some. The sample holds 350,000 to 450,000 clones, 75% to 95% seen once. The specimen was PBMCs. Receptor source: a man aged 35 to 55 with head and neck cancer.

The rearrangement joins TRBV2 to TRBJ1-2; TRBD1 aligns across 7 bases. The trim removed 6 bases at V and 8 bases at J, leaving 9 bases unmatched. This CDR3 is 13 amino acids long. In germline, CDR1 is SNHLY, CDR2 FYNNEI. CDR3 coding DNA: TGTGCCAGCAGCGACGGGACAGAGGGCGGCTACACCTTC. Its translation is CASSDGTEGGYTF.

On this clone: At one of its ends the junction is not consistent with the germline gene, which may arise from a read error. The CDR3 DNA follows: TGTGCCAGCAGCATAACAGGGGATGCCACAGATACGCAGTATTTT. The encoded protein is CASSITGDATDTQYF. V gene TRBV7-3 combines with J gene TRBJ2-3; TRBD1 matches at 7 bases. CDR3 length: 15 residues. Germline-derived CDR1 and CDR2 are SGHTA and FQGTGA.

The chain joins TRBV5-1 to TRBJ2-1, with D possibly being TRBD2 (6 bases). Trimming left V 0 bases short and J 5 bases short, with 12 bases between. This CDR3 is built from 15 residues. Germline CDR1 is SGHRS and CDR2 is YFSETQ. The CDR3 DNA reads TGCGCCAGCAGCTTGGGGAGGGGTCGCGACAATGAGCAGTTCTTC. Its translation is CASSLGRGRDNEQFF.

V and J are TRBV28 and TRBJ1-1; D is possibly TRBD1 (6 bases). This CDR3 has 15 amino acids. Germline values: CDR1 MDHEN, CDR2 SYDVKM. V was pared by 7 bases and J by 2 bases, with 17 bases between. The CDR3 bases are TGTGCCAGCATCTCTTGGACAGTCTTAAACACTGAAGCTTTCTTT. Protein: CASISWTVLNTEAFF. Full variable domain (rest looked up from reference TRBV28 and TRBJ1-1): DVKVTQSSRYLVKRTGEKVFLECVQDMDHENMFWYRQDPGLGLRLIYFSYDVKMKEKGDIPEGYSVSREKKERFSLILESASTNQTSMYLCASISWTVLNTEAFFGQGTRLTVV.

This clone was observed a single time. J is TRBJ2-7 and V is TRBV11-2; no reliable D call. The V end was cut by 4 bases, the J end by 2 bases, with 9 bases between. CDR1 is SGHAT, CDR2 FQNNGV, per germline. The CDR3 length is 13 residues. The CDR3 sequence is CASSYGPAYEQYF. The CDR3 region has the DNA TGTGCCAGCAGCTATGGACCCGCCTACGAGCAGTACTTC.

V gene TRBV5-6 combines with J gene TRBJ2-7; maybe TRBD2 (5 bases). The CDR3 runs 15 residues. V was cut by 0 bases and J by 6 bases, with 16 bases left in between. Germline V gene sequence: CDR1 SGHDT, CDR2 YYEEEE. This chain's CDR3 is CASSLDILGVGEQYF. In nucleotides, the CDR3 is TGTGCCAGCAGCTTGGATATCCTCGGGGTGGGCGAGCAGTACTTC.

V usage is TRBV6-5 and J usage is TRBJ2-7; D is possibly TRBD1 (7 bases). Trimming removed 7 bases from V and 6 bases from J, with 22 bases in between. The CDR3 has 15 residues. Germline V gives CDR1 MNHEY, CDR2 SVGAGI. Written as DNA, the CDR3 is TGTGCCAGCAATGGAGGGGGCGGATGGTCATCCGAGCAGTACTTC. Protein sequence: CASNGGGGWSSEQYF.

The chain recombines TRBV7-2 with TRBJ1-5; no definite D call. In germline, CDR1 is SGHTA, CDR2 FQGNSA. The germline V and J ends were trimmed by 1 base and 6 bases, with 13 bases remaining between them. CDR3 length equals 15 residues. The CDR3 bases are TGTGCCAGCAGCTTAGGCCCGGAAAATACTCAGCCCCAGCATTTT. This encodes CASSLGPENTQPQHF.

CDR3 nucleotide sequence: TGTGCCATCAGTGAGTCGGCGGGGACGGACTATGGCTACACCTTC. Translation: CAISESAGTDYGYTF. The V and J genes are TRBV10-3 and TRBJ1-2; a weak D match, TRBD1 (5 bases). The V end lost 0 bases, the J end lost 3 bases, and 11 bases lay between the germline ends. In germline, CDR1 is ENHRY, CDR2 SYGVKD. The CDR3 has 15 residues.

J is TRBJ2-3 and V is TRBV7-9; 9 bases agree with TRBD1. V was clipped by 2 bases and J by 3 bases; unmatched bases: 6. Germline CDR1 reads SEHNR; CDR2 reads FQNEAQ (reference sequence). CDR3 length: 16 amino acids. In nucleotides, the CDR3 is TGTGCCAGCAGCTTATGGGGGACAGGGAGGACAGATACGCAGTATTTT. This translates into CASSLWGTGRTDTQYF.

J is TRBJ2-7 and V is TRBV28, with D possibly being TRBD1 or TRBD2 (5 bases each). V lost 3 bases and J lost 1, with 13 bases in between. In germline, CDR1 is MDHEN, CDR2 SYDVKM. The CDR3 sequence is 15 residues long. CDR3 amino acids: CASSFILGGSYEQYF. In nucleotides, the CDR3 is TGTGCCAGCAGTTTTATTCTTGGGGGTTCCTACGAGCAGTACTTC.

This sequence joins TRBV5-1 and TRBJ2-3; D not certain. The CDR3 extends over 15 amino acids. Germline CDR1 and CDR2: SGHRS and YFSETQ. V lost 0 bases, J lost 2 bases, and 10 bases lay in between. This CDR3 reads CASSLGGRVTDTQYF. CDR3 coding DNA: TGCGCCAGCAGCTTGGGGGGTCGTGTCACAGATACGCAGTATTTT.

The chain is built from TRBV5-4 and TRBJ2-1, with unresolved D. Germline-derived CDR1 and CDR2 are SGHNT and YYREEE (reference sequence). CDR3 length equals 16 residues. The germline V and J ends were trimmed by 1 base and 2 bases, with 13 bases remaining between them. The CDR3: CASSLWGRSAYNEQFF. As DNA, the CDR3 is TGTGCCAGCAGCTTGTGGGGTCGCAGCGCCTACAATGAGCAGTTCTTC.

The chain has TRBV7-9 and TRBJ2-1; 8 bases agree with TRBD2. V lost 5 bases and J lost 6; bases outside the gene matches: 6. CDR1 is SEHNR and CDR2 is FQNEAQ in the germline V gene (reference sequence). CDR3 length equals 14 residues. As DNA, the CDR3 is TGTGCCAGCAGCCCGCGGGGGGCGGTCAATGAGCAGTTCTTC. As protein: CASSPRGAVNEQFF. Using reference TRBV7-9 and TRBJ2-1 for the parts outside the CDR3, the full variable domain is DTGVSQNPRHKITKRGQNVTFRCDPISEHNRLYWYRQTLGQGPEFLTYFQNEAQLEKSRLLSDRFSAERPKGSFSTLEIQRTEQGDSAMYLCASSPRGAVNEQFFGPGTRLTVL.

This chain links TRBV7-2 with TRBJ1-6; D gene uncertain. Germline V gives CDR1 SGHTA, CDR2 FQGNSA. CDR3 length equals 13 residues. The V end lost 1 base, the J end lost 14 bases, and 12 bases lay between the germline ends. In nucleotides, the CDR3 is TGTGCCAGCAGCTTAGGGGGAATTCAATCCCTCCACTTT. Translating gives CASSLGGIQSLHF.

Note on this clone: The sample has other DNA sequences that encode this CDR3 too. The V call is TRBV9, the J call TRBJ1-2; no firm D call. The V and J ends lost 0 bases and 5 bases respectively, with 5 bases between them. CDR1 is SGDLS, CDR2 YYNGEE, per germline. The CDR3 length is 12 residues. The DNA for the CDR3 is TGTGCCAGCAGCGTAGGCGGTTATGGCTACACCTTC. As protein: CASSVGGYGYTF. Full variable domain (rest looked up from reference TRBV9 and TRBJ1-2): DSGVTQTPKHLITATGQRVTLRCSPRSGDLSVYWYQQSLDQGLQFLIQYYNGEERAKGNILERFSAQQFPDLHSELNLSSLELGDSALYFCASSVGGYGYTFGSGTRLTVV.

The chain is built from TRBV28 and TRBJ1-5; 9 bases map to TRBD1. CDR1 is MDHEN, CDR2 SYDVKM, per germline. CDR3 length equals 15 residues. The ends lost 5 bases at V and 4 bases at J; junction bases unmatched: 6. CDR3 DNA sequence: TGTGCCAGCAGTAGAACAGGGGGCCGAAATCAGCCCCAGCATTTT. The encoded protein is CASSRTGGRNQPQHF.

This chain uses TRBV6-5 with TRBJ1-1, with D perhaps TRBD1 (6 bases). Germline values: CDR1 MNHEY, CDR2 SVGAGI. This CDR3 region has 16 residues. Between the trimmed V and J ends, which lost 0 bases and 3 bases, there was a span of 14 bases. The CDR3 reads CASSYSYLQGYTEAFF. For the CDR3, the DNA is TGTGCCAGCAGTTACTCCTACTTACAGGGCTACACTGAAGCTTTCTTT.

The chain carries TRBV27 and TRBJ2-3; D is ambiguous. The germline V and J ends were trimmed by 4 bases and 4 bases, with 18 bases remaining between them. This CDR3 region has 16 residues. From germline, CDR1 is MNHEY and CDR2 SMNVEV (reference sequence). CDR3 region: CASSSTDPPTSDTQYF. DNA for the CDR3: TGTGCCAGCAGTTCCACCGACCCTCCAACGTCAGATACGCAGTATTTT.

The CDR3 sequence is CASSLLTGNTGELFF. The CDR3 DNA reads TGTGCCAGCAGTCTACTAACAGGGAACACCGGGGAGCTGTTTTTT. The chain links TRBV27 to TRBJ2-2, with a weak D call TRBD1 (5 bases). The CDR3 totals 15 residues. The germline gives CDR1 MNHEY, CDR2 SMNVEV (reference sequence). The germline V and J ends were trimmed by 5 bases and 1 base, with 11 bases remaining between them.

The chain recombines TRBV7-9 with TRBJ2-2, with D perhaps being TRBD1 or TRBD2 (5 bases each). CDR1 and CDR2 from the germline V gene are SEHNR and FQNEAQ (reference sequence). CDR3 length: 16 residues. V gave up 5 bases and J gave up 7 bases, with 20 bases separating them. This CDR3 reads CASSPTSPGHGGELFF. The CDR3 bases are TGTGCCAGCAGCCCCACGTCCCCGGGGCACGGCGGGGAGCTGTTTTTT.

The chain has TRBV6-2 or TRBV6-3 and TRBJ2-1, with TRBD2 matching over 16 bases. The junction had 4 bases not matched to a gene; V was cut back by 0 bases and J by 8 bases. This CDR3 has 17 residues. CDR1 is MNHEY, CDR2 SVGEGT, per germline. This CDR3 is CASSYSGTSGGGDEQFF. The CDR3 nucleotides read TGTGCCAGCAGTTACTCGGGGACTAGCGGGGGGGGCGATGAGCAGTTCTTC.

The chain recombines TRBV5-8 with TRBJ1-5, with D possibly being TRBD1 (6 bases). This CDR3 spans 12 amino acids. Germline V gene lookup returns CDR1 SGHTS and CDR2 YDEGEE. The V end lost 4 bases, the J end lost 9 bases, and 11 bases lay between the germline ends. The CDR3 bases are TGTGCCAGCAGCGACCTAGGGGGGCCCCAGCATTTT. Its translation is CASSDLGGPQHF.